The rows below give T cell receptor beta chains drawn from one sample of a study of cytomegalovirus exposure and HLA in healthy donors. Assay used: immunoSEQ multiplex PCR; TCRdb lists only in-frame clones, some missing. The sample includes approximately 200,000 clones, over 60% of them seen just once. The sequenced material came from PBMCs. The origin of the receptors is a man under 40 in good health and CMV-seropositive. Both conserved end residues are part of each CDR3. D genes are given only for firm matches. Some rows mark clone size as missing; the rest say once, few, many or name a class of expanded clone.

cdr3_length,j_call,d_call,v_call,clone_size,cdr3_aa,cdr3_nt
12,TRBJ2-1,.,TRBV7-9,.,CSSSPGHDEQFF,TGTTCCAGCAGCCCCGGACACGATGAGCAGTTCTTC
13,TRBJ1-1,.,TRBV29-1,.,CSVGGQMNTEAFF,TGCAGCGTTGGCGGACAGATGAACACTGAAGCTTTCTTT
16,TRBJ2-1,.,TRBV7-8,few,CASSPDPGATYNEQFF,TGTGCCAGCAGCCCCGATCCCGGAGCAACCTACAATGAGCAGTTCTTC
15,TRBJ2-2,TRBD1,TRBV28,.,CASSPPTGGRGELFF,TGTGCCAGCAGTCCCCCGACAGGGGGCAGGGGGGAGCTGTTTTTT
14,TRBJ1-3,.,TRBV28,.,CASSLHSSGNTIYF,TGTGCCAGCAGTTTGCACAGCTCTGGAAACACCATATATTTT
15,TRBJ1-5,.,TRBV11-2,.,CASSLGTGSNQPQHF,TGTGCCAGCAGCTTAGGAACGGGAAGCAATCAGCCCCAGCATTTT
18,TRBJ1-5,.,TRBV6-1,.,CASSDLDRQELNNQPQHF,TGTGCCAGCAGTGATCTGGATAGACAGGAGCTTAACAATCAGCCCCAGCATTTT
13,TRBJ2-2,.,TRBV18,once,CASSPLNTGELFF,TGTGCCAGCTCACCCCTTAACACCGGGGAGCTGTTTTTT
11,TRBJ1-1,.,TRBV30,.,CAGRVNTEAFF,TGTGCTGGGAGGGTGAACACTGAAGCTTTCTTT
16,TRBJ2-2,TRBD2,TRBV7-3,.,CASSRYKTSDTGELFF,TGTGCCAGCAGCCGTTATAAGACTAGCGACACCGGGGAGCTGTTTTTT
12,TRBJ1-2,TRBD1,TRBV28,.,CASNTGDYGYTF,TGTGCCAGCAATACAGGGGACTATGGCTACACCTTC
12,TRBJ2-3,TRBD1,TRBV19,.,CASSTGQDSQYF,TGTGCCAGTTCTACCGGACAGGATTCGCAGTATTTT
17,TRBJ2-3,.,TRBV4-2,few,CASSQESYGRGTDTQYF,TGTGCCAGCAGCCAAGAAAGCTATGGTCGGGGCACAGATACGCAGTATTTT
12,TRBJ2-5,.,TRBV30,.,CAWSVMGETQYF,TGTGCCTGGAGTGTAATGGGCGAGACCCAGTACTTC
17,TRBJ2-2,.,TRBV12-5,once,CASGLLGVELAWGELFF,TGTGCTAGTGGTTTGTTAGGCGTCGAACTAGCCTGGGGGGAGCTGTTTTTT
15,TRBJ1-3,TRBD1,TRBV19,.,CASSPTGGGGNTIYF,TGTGCCAGTAGTCCGACAGGGGGCGGTGGAAACACCATATATTTT
16,TRBJ1-5,.,TRBV5-8,.,CASTPTGSYSNQPQHF,TGTGCCAGCACCCCTACAGGGTCTTATAGCAATCAGCCCCAGCATTTT
17,TRBJ1-2,TRBD1,TRBV5-4,.,CASSQDHRGDGVTGYTF,TGCGCCAGCAGCCAAGATCACAGGGGCGATGGGGTAACTGGCTACACCTTC
15,TRBJ2-2,.,TRBV5-1,.,CASSLATGNTGELFF,TGCGCCAGCAGCTTGGCGACAGGAAACACCGGGGAGCTGTTTTTT
12,TRBJ2-3,.,TRBV11-1,.,CASTPYTDTQYF,TGTGCCAGCACCCCCTACACAGATACGCAGTATTTT
16,TRBJ2-3,TRBD2,TRBV2,.,CASSERASGRTDTQYF,TGTGCCAGCAGTGAAAGGGCTAGCGGGAGGACAGATACGCAGTATTTT
17,TRBJ1-1,.,TRBV11-3,.,CASSLGLGRGGHTEAFF,TGTGCCAGCAGCTTAGGCCTCGGAAGGGGGGGGCACACTGAAGCTTTCTTT
14,TRBJ1-2,.,TRBV5-5,.,CASSLERELYGYTF,TGTGCCAGCAGCTTGGAACGGGAACTTTATGGCTACACCTTC
14,TRBJ2-7,TRBD2,TRBV13,few,CASSLGLAGGEQYF,TGTGCCAGCAGCTTAGGCCTAGCGGGAGGCGAGCAGTACTTC
14,TRBJ1-1,.,TRBV4-3,.,CASSQEAGLTEAFF,TGCGCCAGCAGCCAAGAAGCAGGGTTGACTGAAGCTTTCTTT
17,TRBJ2-3,TRBD2,TRBV4-3,.,CASSQGTSGRIRDTQYF,TGCGCCAGCAGCCAAGGGACTAGCGGGAGGATAAGGGATACGCAGTATTTT
14,TRBJ1-1,.,TRBV28,.,CASGGGSWNTEAFF,TGTGCCAGCGGGGGAGGATCATGGAACACTGAAGCTTTCTTT
11,TRBJ2-5,.,TRBV6-1,.,CASTQGETQYF,TGTGCCAGCACGCAGGGGGAGACCCAGTACTTC
13,TRBJ2-5,TRBD2,TRBV10-2,.,CASGGTTQETQYF,TGCGCCAGCGGCGGGACTACACAAGAGACCCAGTACTTC
14,TRBJ2-7,.,TRBV27,.,CASSLAGAPYEQYF,TGTGCCAGCAGTCTCGCAGGTGCCCCCTACGAGCAGTACTTC
14,TRBJ1-4,TRBD1,TRBV28,once,CASSLQGAGEKLFF,TGTGCCAGCAGTTTGCAGGGGGCGGGTGAAAAACTGTTTTTT
13,TRBJ1-2,TRBD1,TRBV15,.,CATSLGGLGGYTF,TGTGCCACCAGCTTAGGGGGCCTGGGTGGCTACACCTTC
12,TRBJ1-2,.,TRBV30,.,CAWSVTASGYTF,TGTGCCTGGAGTGTAACAGCATCTGGCTACACCTTC
14,TRBJ1-4,TRBD1,TRBV28,.,CASSNRGTNEKLFF,TGTGCCAGCAGTAACAGGGGAACTAATGAAAAACTGTTTTTT
16,TRBJ2-7,TRBD2,TRBV28,.,CASIQRPGSGSYEQYF,TGTGCCAGCATCCAAAGACCGGGTAGCGGGAGTTACGAGCAGTACTTC
15,TRBJ2-2,TRBD1,TRBV12-5,.,CASGRRTGIAGELFF,TGTGCTAGTGGCCGTCGGACAGGGATCGCCGGGGAGCTGTTTTTT
15,TRBJ1-2,.,TRBV4-3,.,CASSQVVGAEYGYTF,TGCGCCAGCAGCCAAGTTGTTGGGGCCGAATACGGCTACACCTTC
13,TRBJ1-2,.,TRBV6-6,.,CASSAGVNYGYTF,TGTGCCAGCAGTGCGGGTGTTAACTATGGCTACACCTTC
13,TRBJ2-7,.,TRBV6-5,.,CAASKILGDEQYF,TGTGCAGCGTCAAAAATTCTGGGAGACGAGCAGTACTTC
14,TRBJ1-2,.,TRBV18,.,CASSPPAGLHGYTF,TGTGCCAGCTCACCACCCGCAGGGCTGCATGGCTACACCTTC
14,TRBJ1-4,TRBD1,TRBV28,.,CASHLDRGNEKLFF,TGTGCCAGCCATCTGGACAGGGGTAATGAAAAACTGTTTTTT
15,TRBJ1-4,.,TRBV5-1,.,CASSLGVTDLEKLFF,TGCGCCAGCAGCTTGGGGGTGACAGACCTTGAAAAACTGTTTTTT